What follows are 2 T cell receptor beta chains derived from one specimen sequenced in a study of breast tumors, draining lymph nodes, adjacent tissues. Samples came from axillary lymph nodes draining the breast cancer. TCRdb independently ran MiXCR on the multiplex PCR reads; one entry per CDR3 protein. The sample includes roughly 80,000 distinct CDR3 sequences, roughly a fifth of them seen just once. Sequenced material: axillary lymph node tissue. These receptors were collected from a female donor with breast cancer. Some clones in this sample may be carry-over from other donors' samples.

Points on this clonotype: A much larger clonotype is one base distant, so this may be a read error. The chain carries TRBV6-2 or TRBV6-3 and TRBJ1-5; D remains ambiguous. Germline CDR1 is MNHEY and CDR2 is SVGEGT. CDR3 length: 16 residues. The ends were cut back, 0 bases at V and 2 bases at J, with 11 bases in the middle. CDR3 residues: CASSYSLGPGNQPQHF. CDR3 in DNA: TGTGCCAGCAGTTACTCACTCGGTCCGGGCAATCAGCCCCAGCATTTT.

This clonotype has a count of ten or more. The chain carries TRBV6-6 and TRBJ2-7; 7 bases line up with TRBD2. J was trimmed by 2 bases and V by 10 bases; bases with no gene match: 5. CDR1 and CDR2 from the germline V gene are MNHNY and SVGAGI (reference sequence). CDR3 length equals 12 residues. CDR3 amino acids: CATGGGAYEQYF. Here the CDR3 DNA reads TGTGCCACCGGTGGGGGGGCCTACGAGCAGTACTTC.